These T cell receptor beta chains were read from a single sample in a study of T cell responses to AZD1222 COVID-19 vaccine. Sequenced by immunoSEQ multiplex PCR; TCRdb stores in-frame clones only, minus some. The sample consists of under 150,000 clones, 90% to 95% of them appearing once. The specimen comprised peripheral blood, sampled on day 0 of AZD1222 vaccination. These receptors all come from an adult in good health. The CDR3 runs from the conserved cysteine through the conserved F or W. Each record gives: V gene, J gene, D gene, clone size, CDR3 DNA, CDR3 protein. D genes are given only for firm matches. Clone size appears in some rows only: once, few, many, or a class for an expanded clone.

TRBV11-2	TRBJ2-4	-	-	TGTGCCAGCAGCTTAGATTCCAGCGGTAGAGACATTCAGTACTTC	CASSLDSSGRDIQYF
TRBV27	TRBJ1-2	-	once	TGTGCCAGCGCGAGGACATCTAACTATGGCTACACCTTC	CASARTSNYGYTF
TRBV30	TRBJ1-3	-	-	TGTGCCTGGAGTGGGGTGAGCTGGGGAAACACCATATATTTT	CAWSGVSWGNTIYF
TRBV18	TRBJ1-4	TRBD1	-	TGTGCCAGCTCACTAGGGACAGCAACTAATGAAAAACTGTTTTTT	CASSLGTATNEKLFF
TRBV30	TRBJ2-7	-	-	TGTGCCTGGAGTGAGAGTCGATACGAGCAGTACTTC	CAWSESRYEQYF
TRBV6-2/TRBV6-3	TRBJ1-2	-	-	TGTGCCAGCAGCCAACAGGGTGGCTACACCTTC	CASSQQGGYTF
TRBV18	TRBJ1-1	TRBD1	few	TGTGCCAGCTCACCCACAGGGGCGAACACTGAAGCTTTCTTT	CASSPTGANTEAFF
TRBV10-3	TRBJ2-7	-	-	TGTGCCATCAGGGACAGCTACGAGCAGTACTTC	CAIRDSYEQYF
TRBV6-5	TRBJ2-5	TRBD2	-	TGTGCCAGCAGTTACTTCGCGGGGGAGGAGACCCAGTACTTC	CASSYFAGEETQYF
TRBV7-8	TRBJ2-7	-	-	TGTGCCAGCAGCTTAGGTTCTTCCGGCAGTTTATACGAGCAGTACTTC	CASSLGSSGSLYEQYF
TRBV10-3	TRBJ2-7	-	-	TGTGCCATCAGTGTGAGCTCAGGCGACGAGCAGTACTTC	CAISVSSGDEQYF
TRBV6-5	TRBJ1-2	TRBD1	-	TGTGCCAGCAGTCATCAGGGGACAGGGAACTATGGCTACACCTTC	CASSHQGTGNYGYTF
TRBV19	TRBJ2-2	TRBD2	-	TGTGCCACCCTCCCCCCTAGCGGGGGTTACACCGGGGAGCTGTTTTTT	CATLPPSGGYTGELFF
TRBV11-2	TRBJ2-1	-	-	TGTGCCAGCAGCTTAGAAGGCACTTACAATGAGCAGTTCTTC	CASSLEGTYNEQFF
TRBV4-1	TRBJ1-2	-	-	TGCGCCAGCAGCCAAGACGGACAGTGGTGGGGCTACACCTTC	CASSQDGQWWGYTF
TRBV6-5	TRBJ2-2	-	-	TGTGCCAGCAGCTATACTATCACCGGGGAGCTGTTTTTT	CASSYTITGELFF
TRBV20-1	TRBJ1-1	-	once	TGCAGTGCCAGTCAGGCGGAGGGTGAAGCTTTCTTT	CSASQAEGEAFF
TRBV30	TRBJ2-1	-	-	TGTGCCTGGAGAGGAAAGGACGCCTACAATGAGCAGTTCTTC	CAWRGKDAYNEQFF
TRBV6-4	TRBJ1-1	-	-	TGTGCCAGCAGCGCCGCCCGGGACACTGAAGCTTTCTTT	CASSAARDTEAFF
TRBV19	TRBJ1-6	TRBD1	-	TGTGCCAGTAGCAAAGGGACAGGGAGTACTTCACCCCTCCACTTT	CASSKGTGSTSPLHF
TRBV7-8	TRBJ2-2	-	-	TGTGCCAGCAGCTTCGGGACTAACACCGGGGAGCTGTTTTTT	CASSFGTNTGELFF
TRBV14	TRBJ1-2	-	-	TGTGCCAGCAGCCAACTACGGACTTACCCCTATGGCTACACCTTC	CASSQLRTYPYGYTF
TRBV9	TRBJ2-2	-	-	TGTGCCAGCAGCGTAGCTGTCAGGGCAGAAGTGAACACCGGGGAGCTGTTTTTT	CASSVAVRAEVNTGELFF
TRBV3-1/TRBV3-2	TRBJ2-2	TRBD2	-	TGTGCCAGCAGCCAAACGGGACTAGCGGGGGCGAACACCGGGGAGCTGTTTTTT	CASSQTGLAGANTGELFF
TRBV7-2	TRBJ1-5	TRBD1	-	TGTGCCAGCAGCGTTCGACAGGGAGGACAGCCCCAGCATTTT	CASSVRQGGQPQHF
TRBV6-5	TRBJ1-5	TRBD1	few	TGTGCCAGCAGTAACCCAACAGGGGTGGATCAGCCCCAGCATTTT	CASSNPTGVDQPQHF
TRBV4-1	TRBJ2-7	TRBD1	once	TGCGCCAGCAGCCAGGGGGACAGTTCCTACGAGCAGTACTTC	CASSQGDSSYEQYF
TRBV6-2/TRBV6-3	TRBJ2-7	-	few	TGTGCCAGCAGCGGCACCGTGGGCATCTACGAGCAGTACTTC	CASSGTVGIYEQYF